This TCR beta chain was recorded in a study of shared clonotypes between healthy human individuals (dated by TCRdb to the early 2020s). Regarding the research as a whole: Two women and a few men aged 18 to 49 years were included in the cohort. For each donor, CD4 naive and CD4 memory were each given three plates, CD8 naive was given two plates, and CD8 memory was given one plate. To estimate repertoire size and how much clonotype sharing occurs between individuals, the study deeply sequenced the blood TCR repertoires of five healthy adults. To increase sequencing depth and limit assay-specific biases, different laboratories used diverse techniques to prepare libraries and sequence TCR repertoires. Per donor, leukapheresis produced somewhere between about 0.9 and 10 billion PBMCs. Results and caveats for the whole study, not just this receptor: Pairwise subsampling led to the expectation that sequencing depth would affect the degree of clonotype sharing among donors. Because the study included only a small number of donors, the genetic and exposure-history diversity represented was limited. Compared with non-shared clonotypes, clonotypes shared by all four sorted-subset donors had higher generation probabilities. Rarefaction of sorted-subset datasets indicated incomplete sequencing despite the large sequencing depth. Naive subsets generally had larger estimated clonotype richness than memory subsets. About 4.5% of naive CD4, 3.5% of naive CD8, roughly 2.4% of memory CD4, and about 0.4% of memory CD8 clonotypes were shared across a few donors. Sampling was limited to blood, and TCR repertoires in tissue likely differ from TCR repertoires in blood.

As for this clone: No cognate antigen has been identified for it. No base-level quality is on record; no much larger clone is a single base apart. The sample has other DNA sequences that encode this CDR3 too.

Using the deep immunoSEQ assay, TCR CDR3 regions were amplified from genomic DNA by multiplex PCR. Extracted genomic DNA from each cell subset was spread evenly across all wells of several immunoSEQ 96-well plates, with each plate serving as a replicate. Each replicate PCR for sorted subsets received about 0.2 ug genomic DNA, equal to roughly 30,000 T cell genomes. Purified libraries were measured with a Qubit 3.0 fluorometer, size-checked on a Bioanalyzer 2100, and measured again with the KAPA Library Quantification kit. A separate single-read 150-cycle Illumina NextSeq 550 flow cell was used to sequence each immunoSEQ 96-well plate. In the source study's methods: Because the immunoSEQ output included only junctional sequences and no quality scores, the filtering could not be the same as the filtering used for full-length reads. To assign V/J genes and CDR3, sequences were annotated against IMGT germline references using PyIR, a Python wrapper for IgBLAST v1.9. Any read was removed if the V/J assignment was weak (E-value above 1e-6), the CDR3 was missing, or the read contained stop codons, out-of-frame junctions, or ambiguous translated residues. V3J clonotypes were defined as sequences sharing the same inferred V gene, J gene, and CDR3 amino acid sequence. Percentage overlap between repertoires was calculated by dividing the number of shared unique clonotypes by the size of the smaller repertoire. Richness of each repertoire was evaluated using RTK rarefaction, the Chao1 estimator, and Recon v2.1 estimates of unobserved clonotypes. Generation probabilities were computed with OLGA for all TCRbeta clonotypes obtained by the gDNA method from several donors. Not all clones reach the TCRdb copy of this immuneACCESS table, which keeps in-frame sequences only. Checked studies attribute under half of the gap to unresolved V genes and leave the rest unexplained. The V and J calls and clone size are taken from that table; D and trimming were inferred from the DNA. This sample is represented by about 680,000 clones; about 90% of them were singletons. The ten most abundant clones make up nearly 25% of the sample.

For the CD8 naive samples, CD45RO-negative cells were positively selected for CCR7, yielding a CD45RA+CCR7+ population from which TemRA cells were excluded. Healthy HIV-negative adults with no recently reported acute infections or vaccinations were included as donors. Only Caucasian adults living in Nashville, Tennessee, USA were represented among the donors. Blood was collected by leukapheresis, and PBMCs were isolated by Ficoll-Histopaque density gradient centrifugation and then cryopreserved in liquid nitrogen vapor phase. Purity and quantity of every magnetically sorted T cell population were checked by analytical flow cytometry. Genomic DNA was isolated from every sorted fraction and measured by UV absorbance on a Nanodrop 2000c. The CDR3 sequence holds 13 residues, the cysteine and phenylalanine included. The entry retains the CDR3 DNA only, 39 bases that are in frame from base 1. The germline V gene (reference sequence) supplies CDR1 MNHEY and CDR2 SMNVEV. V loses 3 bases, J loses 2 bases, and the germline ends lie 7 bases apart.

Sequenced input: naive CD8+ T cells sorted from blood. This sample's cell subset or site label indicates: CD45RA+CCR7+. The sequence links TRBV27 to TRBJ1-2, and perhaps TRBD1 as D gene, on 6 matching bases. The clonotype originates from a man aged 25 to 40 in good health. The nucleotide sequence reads TGTGCCAGCAGTTTCGGGGGCAACTATGGCTACACCTTC. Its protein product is CASSFGGNYGYTF.